A single sample is the source of the 20 T cell receptor beta chains below, sequenced in a study of blood T cell repertoires in COVID-19. Using immunoSEQ multiplex PCR, the repertoire was profiled, and TCRdb retains in-frame clones only, with some absent. The sample shows 50,000 to 65,000 clones, about nine tenths of them seen only once. The source material was peripheral blood. These receptors all come from a woman aged 55 to 70 with active or convalescent COVID-19.

This CDR3 is CASSPGGGAATDTQYF. The CDR3 region has the DNA TGTGCCAGCAGCCCGGGGGGCGGAGCTGCCACAGATACGCAGTATTTT. The chain links TRBV7-3 to TRBJ2-3; a weak D match, TRBD2 (7 bases). Germline CDR1 reads SGHTA; CDR2 reads FQGTGA. Between the trimmed V and J ends, which lost 5 bases and 2 bases, there was a span of 17 bases. CDR3 size: 16 residues.

J is TRBJ1-2 and V is TRBV6-6; 9 bases match TRBD1. Trimming at V came to 7 bases and at J to 3 bases, leaving 6 bases not matched to a gene. Germline assignment: CDR1 MNHNY and CDR2 SVGAGI (reference sequence). CDR3 length: 14 amino acids. The CDR3: CASTTRQGDYGYTF. The DNA for the CDR3 is TGTGCCAGCACCACCAGACAGGGGGACTATGGCTACACCTTC.

The rearrangement joins TRBV5-1 to TRBJ2-1, with TRBD1 matching over 7 bases. Trimming cost V 3 bases and J 0 bases; bases outside gene matches: 3. The CDR3 spans 15 residues. Per germline, CDR1 SGHRS and CDR2 YFSETQ. The CDR3 DNA follows: TGCGCCAGCAGCTCAGGGGGATTCTCCTACAATGAGCAGTTCTTC. Its translation: CASSSGGFSYNEQFF.

The chain is built from TRBV6-5 and TRBJ1-3; D is undetermined. CDR1 and CDR2 (germline): MNHEY, SVGAGI. V was pared by 10 bases and J by 0 bases, with 7 bases between. The CDR3 spans 12 residues. The CDR3 bases are TGTGCCACCCTAAGCTCTGGAAACACCATATATTTT. Its protein is CATLSSGNTIYF.

In regard to this clone: A read error may produce the germline difference seen at one junction end. This chain joins TRBV27 and TRBJ2-3; the D is unclear. Germline assignment: CDR1 MNHEY and CDR2 SMNVEV (reference sequence). CDR3 size: 12 residues. In nucleotides, the CDR3 is TGTGCCGGCAGTCCCTCCACAGATACGCAGTATTTT. Its protein is CAGSPSTDTQYF.

CDR3: CAISDQGVSEQYF. The CDR3 DNA reads TGTGCCATCAGTGATCAGGGGGTCTCCGAGCAGTACTTC. This rearrangement joins TRBV10-3 to TRBJ2-7; 7 bases align to TRBD1. The CDR3 covers 13 residues. Germline trimming cut 3 bases from V and 6 bases from J; bases unmatched to any gene: 5. Germline V CDR1 and CDR2: ENHRY, SYGVKD.

The V and J genes are TRBV6-5 and TRBJ2-7; TRBD1 agrees at 8 bases. Germline lookup yields CDR1 MNHEY and CDR2 SVGAGI. The junction had 5 bases not matched to a gene; V was cut back by 5 bases and J by 2 bases. This CDR3 comprises 14 residues. Written as DNA, the CDR3 is TGTGCCAGCAGTCCTAGGACAGGGACCTACGAGCAGTACTTC. It yields the protein CASSPRTGTYEQYF.

The chain links TRBV4-1 to TRBJ2-7; 10 bases line up with TRBD1. With V trimmed by 0 bases and J by 6 bases, 8 bases remained unmatched. From germline, CDR1 is MGHRA and CDR2 YSYEKL. The CDR3 contains 16 residues. The CDR3: CASSQDQGQGRGEQYF. The CDR3, as DNA: TGCGCCAGCAGCCAAGATCAGGGACAGGGGAGGGGCGAGCAGTACTTC.

CDR3 DNA: TGTGCCAGCAGTTTAGGGACAGAGGGGACTGAAGCTTTCTTT. It is translated as CASSLGTEGTEAFF. The rearrangement uses TRBV28 and TRBJ1-1; the match to TRBD1 covers 7 bases. V lost 2 bases to trimming and J lost 5 bases; unmatched junction nucleotides: 5. This CDR3 comprises 14 residues. In germline, CDR1 is MDHEN, CDR2 SYDVKM. The whole variable domain, remainder taken from reference TRBV28 and TRBJ1-1, is DVKVTQSSRYLVKRTGEKVFLECVQDMDHENMFWYRQDPGLGLRLIYFSYDVKMKEKGDIPEGYSVSREKKERFSLILESASTNQTSMYLCASSLGTEGTEAFFGQGTRLTVV.

The chain is built from TRBV28 and TRBJ2-7; D perhaps matches TRBD2 (6 bases). This CDR3 is 15 amino acids long. Trimming stripped 3 bases from V and 4 bases from J, with 16 bases between. The germline CDR1 and CDR2 sequences are MDHEN and SYDVKM. CDR3 region: CASSFSRGQKYEQYF. CDR3 coding DNA: TGTGCCAGCAGTTTTTCGCGGGGCCAGAAATACGAGCAGTACTTC.

The chain is built from TRBV4-2 and TRBJ2-2; 9 positions match TRBD2. Unmatched junction bases numbered 7, after V lost 0 bases and J lost 5 bases. The germline V gene encodes CDR1 LGHNA and CDR2 YNFKEQ. CDR3 length: 17 residues. CDR3 sequence (DNA): TGTGCCAGCAGCCAAGAGCTTCTAGCGGGACGGACCGGGGAGCTGTTTTTT. It encodes CASSQELLAGRTGELFF.

CDR3: CASSPRLAGEETQYF. CDR3 nucleotides: TGTGCCAGCAGCCCTCGACTAGCGGGAGAAGAGACCCAGTACTTC. The V call is TRBV11-2, the J call TRBJ2-5; 12 nucleotides line up with TRBD2. With V trimmed by 5 bases and J by 3 bases, 4 bases remained unmatched. There are 15 residues in the CDR3. Germline V gene sequence: CDR1 SGHAT, CDR2 FQNNGV.

V and J are TRBV7-8 and TRBJ1-3; D remains ambiguous. The CDR3 spans 13 residues. The ends were cut back, 1 base at V and 5 bases at J, with 6 bases in the middle. Germline V lookup: CDR1 SGHVS, CDR2 FQNEAQ. The CDR3 nucleotides are TGTGCCAGCAGCTTAGAAGACAGAAACACCATATATTTT. This encodes CASSLEDRNTIYF.

This chain uses TRBV15 with TRBJ1-4, with D perhaps matching TRBD1 (6 bases). This CDR3 has 12 amino acids. Germline values: CDR1 LNHNV, CDR2 YYDKDF (reference sequence). V was shortened by 2 bases and J by 17 bases, with 15 bases between the two germline ends. CDR3 region: CATSRNDRQGFF. The DNA of the CDR3 is TGTGCCACCAGCAGAAATGACAGGCAGGGTTTTTTT.

This clone was detected once. The V and J genes are TRBV6-1 and TRBJ1-5; no firm D call. The CDR3 sequence is 12 residues long. Trimming took 3 bases from V and 5 from J, leaving 5 bases between them. The germline V gene encodes CDR1 MNHNS and CDR2 SASEGT. This chain's CDR3 is CASSDSDQPQHF. The CDR3 coding sequence is TGTGCCAGCAGTGATTCGGATCAGCCCCAGCATTTT.

The genes are TRBV29-1 and TRBJ1-1; D remains ambiguous. The CDR3 runs 11 residues. Deletions cut 4 bases from V and 3 bases from J, with 6 bases between. CDR1 and CDR2 (germline): SQVTM, ANQGSEA. The CDR3 protein is CSVAVYTEAFF. The CDR3 bases are TGCAGCGTTGCGGTTTACACTGAAGCTTTCTTT.

The chain has TRBV5-4 and TRBJ1-5, with D perhaps TRBD1 (5 bases). The length of the CDR3 is 15 residues. V was trimmed by 2 bases and J by 1 base, leaving 10 bases between them. Germline V CDR1 and CDR2: SGHNT, YYREEE (reference sequence). The CDR3 DNA is TGTGCCAGCAGCTTCGGGCGGGGGAGCAATCAGCCCCAGCATTTT. The encoded protein is CASSFGRGSNQPQHF.

The chain is built from TRBV9 and TRBJ1-6; a possible D gene is TRBD1 (5 bases). Trimming took off 0 bases at V and 7 bases at J, with 11 bases between the two ends. This CDR3 has 15 residues. CDR1 is SGDLS and CDR2 is YYNGEE in the germline V gene. The CDR3 region has the DNA TGTGCCAGCAGCGTAGAAGGGGCGCTGAATTCACCCCTCCACTTT. As protein: CASSVEGALNSPLHF.

This chain uses TRBV28 with TRBJ1-1, with TRBD1 matching over 7 bases. CDR1 and CDR2 from the germline V gene are MDHEN and SYDVKM. Trimming took 6 bases from V and 10 from J; bases not matched to a gene: 5. The CDR3 extends over 11 amino acids. DNA for the CDR3: TGTGCCAGCAGCCGACAGGGTGCAGCTTTCTTT. This codes for CASSRQGAAFF.

J is TRBJ1-1 and V is TRBV6-5; a possible D gene is TRBD1 (5 bases). The germline V gene has CDR1 MNHEY and CDR2 SVGAGI. The CDR3 covers 14 residues. Deletions cut 6 bases from V and 0 bases from J, with 11 bases between. The CDR3 sequence: CASRRTGMNTEAFF. DNA of the CDR3: TGTGCCAGCAGAAGAACAGGAATGAACACTGAAGCTTTCTTT.